The source of this T cell receptor beta chain is a study of OX40 agonist ivuxolimab in advanced cancers. Germline V gene sequence: CDR1 MNHEY, CDR2 SMNVEV (reference sequence). The CDR3 sequence is 13 residues long. After removal of 6 bases from V and 7 bases from J, the junction contained 8 bases not matched to a gene. TCRdb's table, derived via immunoSEQ multiplex PCR, lists solely in-frame clones and lacks some. The sample holds some 76,000 clones, 93% seen once. Only one count was recorded for this clone. This material consisted of CD4+ or CD8+ T cells sorted from blood, taken in a trial of the OX40 agonist ivuxolimab. The receptor comes from an adult with an advanced solid tumor such as melanoma, head and neck, liver or kidney cancer. The chain joins TRBV27 to TRBJ1-2, with TRBD1 identical over 7 bases. The CDR3 sequence is CASSPRGWGGYTF. DNA for the CDR3: TGTGCCAGCAGCCCCAGGGGGTGGGGTGGCTACACCTTC.